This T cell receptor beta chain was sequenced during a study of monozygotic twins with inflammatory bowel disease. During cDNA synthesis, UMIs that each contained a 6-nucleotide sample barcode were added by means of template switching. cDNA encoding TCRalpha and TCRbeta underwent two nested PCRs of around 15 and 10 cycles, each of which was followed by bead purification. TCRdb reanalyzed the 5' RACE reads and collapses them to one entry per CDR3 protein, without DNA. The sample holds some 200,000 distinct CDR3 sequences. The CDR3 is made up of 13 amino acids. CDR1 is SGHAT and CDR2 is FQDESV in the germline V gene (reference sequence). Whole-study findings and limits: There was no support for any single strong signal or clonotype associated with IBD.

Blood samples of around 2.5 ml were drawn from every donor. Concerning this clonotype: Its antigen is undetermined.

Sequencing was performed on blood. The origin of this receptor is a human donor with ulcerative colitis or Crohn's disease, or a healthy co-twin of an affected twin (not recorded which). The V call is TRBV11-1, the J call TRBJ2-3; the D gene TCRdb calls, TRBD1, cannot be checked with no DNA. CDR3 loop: CASSFGNTDTQYF.